This T cell receptor (beta chain) was sequenced in a study of blood T cell repertoires in COVID-19. Study overall: T cells, B-cell-depleted T cells, or PBMCs supplied cDNA or gDNA.

Trimming left V 2 bases short and J 2 bases short, with 7 bases between. The CDR3 contains 14 residues. CDR1 is ENHRY, CDR2 SYGVKD, per germline. The authors' processing: Estimates of nucleated cell counts were drawn from the amplification of reference gene primers. Clones were read by immunoSEQ multiplex PCR, and TCRdb kept only the in-frame ones, dropping some. V and J calls and clone size follow that table, whereas D and trimming were derived from the DNA. This sample has hundreds of thousands of clones; around four fifths occur once, and the top ten carry about 2.5%. The V call is TRBV10-3, the J call TRBJ1-3; D unresolved. The origin of this receptor is a woman between 40 and 50 years old with active or convalescent COVID-19. The material sequenced was peripheral blood. The CDR3 DNA sequence: TGTGCCATCAGTGAGGTGGGCGCTGGAAACACCATATATTTT. Its translation: CAISEVGAGNTIYF.